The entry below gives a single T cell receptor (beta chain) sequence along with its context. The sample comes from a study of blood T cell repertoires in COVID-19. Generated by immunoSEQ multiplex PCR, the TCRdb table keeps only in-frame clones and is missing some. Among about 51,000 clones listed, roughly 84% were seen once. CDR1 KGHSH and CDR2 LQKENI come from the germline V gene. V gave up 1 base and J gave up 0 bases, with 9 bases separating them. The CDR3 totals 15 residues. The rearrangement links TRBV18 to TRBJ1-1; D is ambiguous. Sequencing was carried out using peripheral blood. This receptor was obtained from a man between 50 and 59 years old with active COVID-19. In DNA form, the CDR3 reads TGTGCCAGCTCACCACGTACAAAACTGAACACTGAAGCTTTCTTT. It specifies CASSPRTKLNTEAFF.